These 5 T cell receptor beta chains came from one sample sequenced in a study of blood T cell repertoires in COVID-19. The method was immunoSEQ multiplex PCR; TCRdb's version includes in-frame clones alone and lacks a portion of them. The sample lists about 190,000 clones; about 85% were seen once. The material sequenced was peripheral blood. These receptors were obtained from a man aged 30 to 39 with acute or convalescent COVID-19.

CDR3 coding DNA: TGTGCCAGCAGCTTAGTCGGTGCCTACGAGCAGTACTTC. This codes for CASSLVGAYEQYF. The chain joins TRBV7-9 to TRBJ2-7; D ambiguous. The CDR3 sequence is 13 residues long. V dropped 1 base and J dropped 2 bases, with 6 bases sitting between them. CDR1 is SEHNR and CDR2 is FQNEAQ in the germline V gene (reference sequence).

This rearrangement joins TRBV15 to TRBJ1-4; TRBD1 matches 7 bases. The length of the CDR3 is 16 residues. Germline lookup yields CDR1 LNHNV and CDR2 YYDKDF (reference sequence). The J segment lost 7 bases and the V segment lost 3 bases, leaving 11 bases of the junction unmatched. The CDR3 DNA follows: TGTGCCACCAGCAGTGCCCCGGGCAGGGGGGCTGAAAAACTGTTTTTT. Protein: CATSSAPGRGAEKLFF.

The chain is built from TRBV5-4 and TRBJ1-1; D gene unclear. Germline V gene lookup returns CDR1 SGHNT and CDR2 YYREEE (reference sequence). The CDR3 is made up of 13 amino acids. V lost 3 bases and J lost 11, with 17 bases in between. The chain's CDR3 is CASSSQEGRIAFF. For the CDR3, the DNA is TGTGCCAGCAGCTCCCAGGAGGGCCGGATCGCTTTCTTT.

This clone showed up just once. J is TRBJ2-1 and V is TRBV6-5, with D possibly TRBD1 on 6 matching bases. V was clipped by 11 bases and J by 4 bases, with 15 bases between them. CDR3 length: 13 amino acids. CDR1 and CDR2 from the germline V gene are MNHEY and SVGAGI. The CDR3 reads CAGAAQGYNEQFF. The CDR3 nucleotides are TGTGCCGGGGCGGCGCAGGGGTACAATGAGCAGTTCTTC.

The chain couples TRBV6-5 to TRBJ1-1; TRBD1 matches at 7 bases. The V segment lost 7 bases and the J segment 0 bases; nucleotides outside the gene matches: 8. Germline V gene lookup returns CDR1 MNHEY and CDR2 SVGAGI. The CDR3 sequence is 15 residues long. The CDR3 nucleotides are TGTGCCAGCAAGAACAGGGGCTCCATGAACACTGAAGCTTTCTTT. Encoded protein: CASKNRGSMNTEAFF.